The rows below give T cell receptor beta chains drawn from one sample of a study of blood T cell repertoires in COVID-19. Sequencing used immunoSEQ multiplex PCR; TCRdb keeps in-frame clones, though not all of them. The sample shows approximately 200,000 clones, around 87% of them seen only once. The sample was peripheral blood. The receptors were sampled from a woman in her 30s with active or convalescent COVID-19. CDR3s include the opening cysteine and the closing phenylalanine or tryptophan. A D gene is named only where the DNA matches it firmly. Clone sizes are given selectively: once, few, many, or a class where the clone is expanded.

clone size,J gene,V gene,D gene,CDR3 protein,CDR3 DNA
-,TRBJ2-1,TRBV9,TRBD2,CASSSHGGSSYNEQFF,TGTGCCAGCAGCTCCCACGGGGGGAGCTCCTACAATGAGCAGTTCTTC
-,TRBJ2-3,TRBV5-1,-,CASSLGGSSTDTQYF,TGCGCCAGCAGCTTGGGGGGCTCAAGCACAGATACGCAGTATTTT
-,TRBJ1-2,TRBV19,-,CASSTLDRTNYGYTF,TGTGCCAGTAGTACACTCGACAGGACTAACTATGGCTACACCTTC
few,TRBJ1-1,TRBV19,-,CATRVLRNTEAFF,TGTGCCACCAGGGTTTTACGGAACACTGAAGCTTTCTTT
-,TRBJ1-1,TRBV1,-,CTSSQDRNTEAFF,TGCACCAGCAGCCAGGACAGGAACACTGAAGCTTTCTTT
-,TRBJ2-5,TRBV28,TRBD2,CASSFLAGVETQYF,TGTGCCAGCAGTTTTCTGGCGGGAGTGGAGACCCAGTACTTC
-,TRBJ1-1,TRBV3-1/TRBV3-2,-,CASSQGRYAEAFF,TGTGCCAGCAGCCAAGGGCGGTACGCTGAAGCTTTCTTT
-,TRBJ1-1,TRBV3-1/TRBV3-2,-,CASSQARNTEAFF,TGTGCCAGCAGCCAAGCCAGGAACACTGAAGCTTTCTTT
once,TRBJ1-1,TRBV3-1/TRBV3-2,-,CASSQVMTEAFF,TGTGCCAGCAGCCAAGTAATGACTGAAGCTTTCTTT
once,TRBJ2-6,TRBV29-1,-,CSVEDSSGANVLTF,TGCAGCGTTGAAGACAGCTCTGGGGCCAACGTCCTGACTTTC
-,TRBJ2-5,TRBV28,-,CASSRTNQETQYF,TGTGCCAGCAGTAGGACTAACCAAGAGACCCAGTACTTC
-,TRBJ1-1,TRBV7-9,-,CASSQTGITEAFF,TGTGCCAGCAGCCAAACGGGGATCACTGAAGCTTTCTTT
-,TRBJ1-1,TRBV30,TRBD1,CAGTVVRWGGTEAFF,TGTGCCGGGACAGTCGTTCGGTGGGGGGGCACTGAAGCTTTCTTT
-,TRBJ2-3,TRBV3-1/TRBV3-2,-,CASSLFWGSTDTQYF,TGTGCCAGCAGCCTTTTTTGGGGCAGCACAGATACGCAGTATTTT
-,TRBJ1-1,TRBV6-5,-,CASKVQGNTEAFF,TGTGCCAGCAAAGTACAGGGGAACACTGAAGCTTTCTTT
-,TRBJ1-1,TRBV2,-,CASRNTEAFF,TGTGCCAGTCGGAACACTGAAGCTTTCTTT
few,TRBJ1-2,TRBV19,-,CASSIDLNRGYTF,TGTGCCAGTAGTATAGACCTAAACCGGGGCTACACCTTC
-,TRBJ1-6,TRBV10-3,TRBD1,CAISSTGENSPLHF,TGTGCCATCAGCTCGACAGGGGAGAACTCACCCCTCCACTTT
once,TRBJ1-5,TRBV12-5,TRBD1,CASGLWGQSGNQPQHF,TGTGCTAGTGGTTTGTGGGGACAGTCGGGCAATCAGCCCCAGCATTTT
many,TRBJ2-7,TRBV5-5,-,CASSLRRTSPHEQYF,TGTGCCAGCAGCTTAAGAAGGACATCCCCACACGAGCAGTACTTC
-,TRBJ2-7,TRBV19,TRBD1,CASRETGGTYEQYF,TGTGCCAGTAGGGAGACAGGGGGTACCTACGAGCAGTACTTC
-,TRBJ1-2,TRBV6-5,TRBD1,CASRTGQPLNYGYTF,TGTGCCAGCAGGACGGGACAGCCCCTTAACTATGGCTACACCTTC
-,TRBJ1-5,TRBV2,-,CASSYPYSNQPQHF,TGTGCCAGCAGCTACCCGTATAGCAATCAGCCCCAGCATTTT